The next 11 T cell receptor beta chains were all read from a single sample in a study of STAT5B mutations in CD4+ large granular lymphocyte leukemia. Profiled with immunoSEQ multiplex PCR; TCRdb holds only in-frame clones, not every one. The repertoire consists of nearly 30,000 clones, with 65% to 85% occurring once and the leading ten covering 6.2%. What was sequenced was CD4+ T cells from blood buffy coats. The receptor set was obtained from a human donor in good health.

This chain links TRBV18 with TRBJ1-4; no definite D call. Trimming took off 1 base at V and 8 bases at J, with 14 bases between the two ends. The germline V gene has CDR1 KGHSH and CDR2 LQKENI. The CDR3 length is 15 residues. CDR3 amino acids: CASSPRQVVEEKLFF. As DNA, the CDR3 is TGTGCCAGCTCACCACGCCAGGTGGTTGAGGAAAAACTGTTTTTT.

The chain is built from TRBV7-9 and TRBJ2-5; no firm D call. The CDR3 length is 13 residues. Germline V gene sequence: CDR1 SEHNR, CDR2 FQNEAQ (reference sequence). The V end lost 7 bases, the J end lost 5 bases, and 14 bases lay between the germline ends. This CDR3 is CASTPPRAETQYF. CDR3 bases: TGTGCCAGCACCCCGCCCCGGGCCGAGACCCAGTACTTC.

Only a few counts were recorded for this clone. This chain links TRBV27 with TRBJ1-1, with no clear D. The CDR3 spans 14 residues. V gave up 5 bases and J gave up 0 bases, with 10 bases separating them. Germline assignment: CDR1 MNHEY and CDR2 SMNVEV (reference sequence). The CDR3 DNA is TGTGCCAGCAGTATAGGCAGGATGAACACTGAAGCTTTCTTT. Residues: CASSIGRMNTEAFF.

This clone was seen only once. The V and J genes are TRBV11-2 and TRBJ1-1; D gene ambiguous. There are 13 residues in the CDR3. Per the germline V gene, CDR1 is SGHAT and CDR2 is FQNNGV. Deletions cut 5 bases from V and 3 bases from J, with 10 bases between. CDR3 nucleotide sequence: TGTGCCAGCAGCCCCGCCGGGCACACTGAAGCTTTCTTT. Amino acid sequence: CASSPAGHTEAFF.

The V call is TRBV27, the J call TRBJ2-2, with 8 positions matching TRBD1. This CDR3 has 14 residues. Trimming removed 6 bases from V and 6 bases from J; junction bases left unmatched: 6. Germline values: CDR1 MNHEY, CDR2 SMNVEV (reference sequence). The CDR3 DNA reads TGTGCCAGCAGCAAACAGGGGGGAGCCGGGGAGCTGTTTTTT. It encodes CASSKQGGAGELFF.

The chain carries TRBV5-1 and TRBJ2-3, with a possible D match to TRBD2 (6 bases). The CDR3 is made up of 15 amino acids. CDR1 and CDR2 from the germline V gene are SGHRS and YFSETQ. V lost 2 bases and J lost 2, with 12 bases in between. The chain's CDR3 is CASSFFGGTTDTQYF. CDR3 sequence (DNA): TGCGCCAGCAGCTTCTTCGGGGGAACCACAGATACGCAGTATTTT.

This CDR3 is CASSLTRGGATNEKLFF. Written as DNA, the CDR3 is TGCGCCAGCAGCTTGACCAGGGGGGGGGCAACTAATGAAAAACTGTTTTTT. V is TRBV5-1 and J is TRBJ1-4, with 7 bases fitting TRBD1. CDR1 and CDR2 from the germline V gene are SGHRS and YFSETQ. After removal of 1 base from V and 0 bases from J, the junction contained 6 bases not matched to a gene. This CDR3 spans 17 amino acids.

The chain uses TRBV18 and TRBJ2-2, with D hard to call. This CDR3 comprises 13 residues. V was trimmed by 4 bases and J by 1 base, leaving 4 bases between them. Germline values: CDR1 KGHSH, CDR2 LQKENI. CDR3 nucleotide sequence: TGTGCCAGCTCACAAGAGAACACCGGGGAGCTGTTTTTT. Its protein is CASSQENTGELFF.

The rearrangement links TRBV9 to TRBJ2-3, with TRBD2 matching 7 bases. V lost 2 bases, J lost 2 bases, and 2 bases stayed unmatched. In germline, CDR1 is SGDLS, CDR2 YYNGEE. The CDR3 runs 14 residues. DNA for the CDR3: TGTGCCAGCAGCGTGGCGGGGGTCACAGATACGCAGTATTTT. This gives the protein CASSVAGVTDTQYF.

The chain combines TRBV6-6 with TRBJ2-4; perhaps TRBD2 as D (6 bases). The V end was cut by 7 bases, the J end by 0 bases, with 16 bases between. This CDR3 region has 16 residues. CDR1 is MNHNY and CDR2 is SVGAGI in the germline V gene (reference sequence). The CDR3 region is CASISGSGLAKNIQYF. The DNA of the CDR3 is TGTGCCAGCATAAGTGGTAGCGGCTTAGCCAAAAACATTCAGTACTTC.

The chain is built from TRBV10-3 and TRBJ2-2; 8 bases are shared with TRBD1. This CDR3 region has 13 residues. CDR1 is ENHRY, CDR2 SYGVKD, per germline. Losses at the gene ends were 10 bases for V and 5 bases for J; bases not matched to a gene: 6. As DNA, the CDR3 is TGTGCCACTTGCGGACAGGGTACCGGGGAGCTGTTTTTT. Its translation: CATCGQGTGELFF.